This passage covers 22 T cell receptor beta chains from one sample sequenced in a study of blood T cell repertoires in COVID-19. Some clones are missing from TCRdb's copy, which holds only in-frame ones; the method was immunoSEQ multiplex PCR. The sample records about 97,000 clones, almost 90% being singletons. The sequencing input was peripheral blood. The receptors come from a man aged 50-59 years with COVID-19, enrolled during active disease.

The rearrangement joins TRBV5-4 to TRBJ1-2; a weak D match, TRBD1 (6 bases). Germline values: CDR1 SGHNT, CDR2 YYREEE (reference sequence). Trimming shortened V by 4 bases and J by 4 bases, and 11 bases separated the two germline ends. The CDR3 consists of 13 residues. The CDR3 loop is CASSQDRSYGYTF. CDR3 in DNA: TGTGCCAGCAGCCAAGACAGGAGCTATGGCTACACCTTC.

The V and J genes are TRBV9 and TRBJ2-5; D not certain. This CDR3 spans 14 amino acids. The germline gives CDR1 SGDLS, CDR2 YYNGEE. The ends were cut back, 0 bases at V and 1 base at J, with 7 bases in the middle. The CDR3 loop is CASSVGSSQETQYF. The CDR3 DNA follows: TGTGCCAGCAGCGTAGGGAGTAGCCAAGAGACCCAGTACTTC.

The CDR3 loop is CASTLAGQIATNEKLFF. The CDR3 DNA reads TGTGCCAGCACCCTGGCGGGGCAGATTGCAACTAATGAAAAACTGTTTTTT. The chain has TRBV11-2 and TRBJ1-4, with a possible D match to TRBD1 (5 bases). V gave up 7 bases and J gave up 0 bases, with 18 bases separating them. CDR1 is SGHAT, CDR2 FQNNGV, per germline. There are 17 residues in the CDR3.

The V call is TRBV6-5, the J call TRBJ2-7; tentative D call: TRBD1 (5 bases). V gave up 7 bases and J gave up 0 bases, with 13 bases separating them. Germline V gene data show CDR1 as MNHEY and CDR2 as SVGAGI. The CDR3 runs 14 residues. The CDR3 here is CASKILDNSYEQYF. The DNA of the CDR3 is TGTGCCAGCAAAATCCTGGACAACTCCTACGAGCAGTACTTC.

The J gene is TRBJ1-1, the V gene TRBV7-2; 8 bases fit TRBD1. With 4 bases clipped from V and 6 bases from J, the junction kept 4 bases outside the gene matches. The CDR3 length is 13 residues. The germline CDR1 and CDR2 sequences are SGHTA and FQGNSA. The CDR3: CASSSTGAAEAFF. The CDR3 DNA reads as TGTGCCAGCAGCTCGACAGGGGCGGCTGAAGCTTTCTTT.

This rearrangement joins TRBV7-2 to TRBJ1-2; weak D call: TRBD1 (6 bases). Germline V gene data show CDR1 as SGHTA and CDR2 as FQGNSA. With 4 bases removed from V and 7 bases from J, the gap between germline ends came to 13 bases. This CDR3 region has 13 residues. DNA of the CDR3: TGTGCCAGCAGCTGGGGACAAAGTACTGGCTACACCTTC. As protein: CASSWGQSTGYTF. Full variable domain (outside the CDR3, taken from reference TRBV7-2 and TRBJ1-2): GAGVSQSPSNKVTEKGKDVELRCDPISGHTALYWYRQSLGQGLEFLIYFQGNSAPDKSGLPSDRFSAERTGGSVSTLTIQRTQQEDSAVYLCASSWGQSTGYTFGSGTRLTVV.

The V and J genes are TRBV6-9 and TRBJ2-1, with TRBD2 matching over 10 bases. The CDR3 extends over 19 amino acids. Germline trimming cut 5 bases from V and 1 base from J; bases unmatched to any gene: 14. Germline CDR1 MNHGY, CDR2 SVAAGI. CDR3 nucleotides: TGTGCCAGCAGTCCCTCATCCGGGACTAGCGATGAATCCTACAATGAGCAGTTCTTC. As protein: CASSPSSGTSDESYNEQFF.

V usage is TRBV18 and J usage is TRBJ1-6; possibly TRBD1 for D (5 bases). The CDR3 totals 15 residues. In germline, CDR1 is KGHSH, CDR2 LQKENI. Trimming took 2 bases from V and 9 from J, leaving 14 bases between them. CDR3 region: CASSPAGTKSSPLHF. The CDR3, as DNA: TGTGCCAGCTCACCAGCCGGGACTAAAAGTTCACCCCTCCACTTT.

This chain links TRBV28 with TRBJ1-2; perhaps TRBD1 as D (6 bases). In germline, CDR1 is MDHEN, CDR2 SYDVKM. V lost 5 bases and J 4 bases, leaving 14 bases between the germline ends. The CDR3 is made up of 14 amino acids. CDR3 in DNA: TGTGCCAGCAGTATACCGGACAGAGGCTATGGCTACACCTTC. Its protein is CASSIPDRGYGYTF.

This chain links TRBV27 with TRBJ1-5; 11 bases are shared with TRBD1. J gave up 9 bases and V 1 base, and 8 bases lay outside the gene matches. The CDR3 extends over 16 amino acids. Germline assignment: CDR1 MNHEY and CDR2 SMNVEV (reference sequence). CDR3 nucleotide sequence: TGTGCCAGCAGTTTATGGACAGGGGGCGGCCCTGGGCCCCAGCATTTT. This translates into CASSLWTGGGPGPQHF.

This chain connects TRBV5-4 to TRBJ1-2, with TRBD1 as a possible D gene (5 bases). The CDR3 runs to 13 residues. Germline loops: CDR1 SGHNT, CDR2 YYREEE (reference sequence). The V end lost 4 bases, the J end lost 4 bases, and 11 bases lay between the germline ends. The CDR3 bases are TGTGCCAGCAGCCTCGACAGCCCCTATGGCTACACCTTC. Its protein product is CASSLDSPYGYTF.

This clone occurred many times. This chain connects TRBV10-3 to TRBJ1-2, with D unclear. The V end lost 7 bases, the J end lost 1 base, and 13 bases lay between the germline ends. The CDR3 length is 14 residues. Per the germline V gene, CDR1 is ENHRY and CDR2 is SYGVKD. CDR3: CAIMAESLNYGYTF. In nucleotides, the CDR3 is TGTGCCATCATGGCAGAATCTCTTAACTATGGCTACACCTTC.

Here the CDR3 reads CASKFAGNTGELFF. The CDR3 coding sequence is TGTGCCAGCAAATTTGCCGGGAACACCGGGGAGCTGTTTTTT. The gene calls are TRBV2 and TRBJ2-2; D uncertain. The V end lost 7 bases, the J end lost 1 base, and 10 bases lay between the germline ends. This CDR3 comprises 14 residues. Germline CDR1 SNHLY, CDR2 FYNNEI.

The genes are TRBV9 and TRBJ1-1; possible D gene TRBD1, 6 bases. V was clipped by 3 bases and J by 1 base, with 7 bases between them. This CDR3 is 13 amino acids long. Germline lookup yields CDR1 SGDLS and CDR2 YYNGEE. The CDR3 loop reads CASSAGQNTEAFF. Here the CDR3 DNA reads TGTGCCAGCAGCGCGGGACAGAACACTGAAGCTTTCTTT.

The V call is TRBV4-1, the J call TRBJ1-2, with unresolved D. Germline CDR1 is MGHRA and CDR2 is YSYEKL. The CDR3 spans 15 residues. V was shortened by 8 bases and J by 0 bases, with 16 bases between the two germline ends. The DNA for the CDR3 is TGCGCCAGCTCGGTGTACCCCGATTCTAACTATGGCTACACCTTC. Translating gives CASSVYPDSNYGYTF.

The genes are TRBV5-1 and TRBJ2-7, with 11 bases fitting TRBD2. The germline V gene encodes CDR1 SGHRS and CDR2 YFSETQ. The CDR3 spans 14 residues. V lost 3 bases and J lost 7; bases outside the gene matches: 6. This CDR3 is CASSSLAGAGEQYF. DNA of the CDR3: TGCGCCAGCAGCTCACTAGCGGGGGCGGGGGAGCAGTACTTC.

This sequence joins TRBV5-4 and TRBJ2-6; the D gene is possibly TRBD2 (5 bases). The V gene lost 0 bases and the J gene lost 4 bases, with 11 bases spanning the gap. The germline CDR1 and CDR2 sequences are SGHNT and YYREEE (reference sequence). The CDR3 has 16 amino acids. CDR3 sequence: CASSLGTSPGANVLTF. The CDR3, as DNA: TGTGCCAGCAGCTTGGGGACTTCACCGGGGGCCAACGTCCTGACTTTC. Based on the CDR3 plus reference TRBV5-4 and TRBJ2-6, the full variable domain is ETGVTQSPTHLIKTRGQQVTLRCSSQSGHNTVSWYQQALGQGPQFIFQYYREEENGRGNFPPRFSGLQFPNYSSELNVNALELDDSALYLCASSLGTSPGANVLTFGAGSRLTVL.

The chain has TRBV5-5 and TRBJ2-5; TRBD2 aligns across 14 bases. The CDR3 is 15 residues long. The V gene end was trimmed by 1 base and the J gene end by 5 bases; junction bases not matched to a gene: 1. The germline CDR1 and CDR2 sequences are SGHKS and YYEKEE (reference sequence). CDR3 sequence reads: CASSLRTSGGETQYF. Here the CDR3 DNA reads TGTGCCAGCAGCTTGCGGACTAGCGGGGGGGAGACCCAGTACTTC.

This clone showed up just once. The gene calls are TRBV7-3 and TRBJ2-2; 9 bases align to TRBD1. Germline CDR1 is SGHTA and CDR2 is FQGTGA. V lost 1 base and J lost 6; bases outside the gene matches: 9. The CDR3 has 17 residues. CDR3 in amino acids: CASSLNPQGAGAGELFF. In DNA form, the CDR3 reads TGTGCCAGCAGCTTAAATCCACAGGGGGCTGGCGCCGGGGAGCTGTTTTTT.

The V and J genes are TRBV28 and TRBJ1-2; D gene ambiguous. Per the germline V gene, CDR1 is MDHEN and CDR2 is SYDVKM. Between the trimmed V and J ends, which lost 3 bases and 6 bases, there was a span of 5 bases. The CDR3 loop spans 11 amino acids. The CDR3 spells CASSFFNGYTF. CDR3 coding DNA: TGTGCCAGCAGTTTTTTTAATGGCTACACCTTC.

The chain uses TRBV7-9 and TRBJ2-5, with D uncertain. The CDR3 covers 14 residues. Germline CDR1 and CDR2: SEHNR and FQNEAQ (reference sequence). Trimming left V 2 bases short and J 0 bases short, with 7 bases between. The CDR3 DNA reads TGTGCCAGCAGCTTACTTGCGAACCAAGAGACCCAGTACTTC. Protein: CASSLLANQETQYF.

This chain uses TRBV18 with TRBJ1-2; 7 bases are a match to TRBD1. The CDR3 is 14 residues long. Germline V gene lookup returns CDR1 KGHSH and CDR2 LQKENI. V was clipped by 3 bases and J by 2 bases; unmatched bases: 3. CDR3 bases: TGTGCCAGCTCACCGGGACAGCGGAACTATGGCTACACCTTC. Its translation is CASSPGQRNYGYTF.